Below are 29 T cell receptor beta chains sequenced from a single sample in a study of blood T cell repertoires in COVID-19 (TCRdb year 2020). Receptor libraries were prepared by the immunoSEQ multiplex PCR assay. Here the immuneACCESS table is served through TCRdb, limited to in-frame sequences with V and J called. Missing clones are a known gap in these copies; in checked studies unresolved V genes cover under half, and the rest lacks a known reason. Across this sample there are 250,000 to 350,000 clones, with roughly 86% seen only once. The ten most abundant clones make up around 8% of the sample. Sequenced input: peripheral blood. These receptors all come from a woman aged 50 to 60 who had recovered from COVID-19.

This chain uses TRBV5-1 with TRBJ2-5; D unresolved. With 0 bases removed from V and 1 base from J, the gap between germline ends came to 16 bases. The CDR3 has 17 residues. Germline V gene lookup returns CDR1 SGHRS and CDR2 YFSETQ. The CDR3 DNA reads as TGCGCCAGCAGCTTGGGTTCCGCCAACGAGGTCCAAGAGACCCAGTACTTC. It specifies CASSLGSANEVQETQYF.

This chain joins TRBV7-8 and TRBJ1-2; TRBD1 matches at 7 bases. This CDR3 is built from 13 residues. Trimming cost V 5 bases and J 4 bases; bases outside gene matches: 4. Germline values: CDR1 SGHVS, CDR2 FQNEAQ. CDR3 sequence: CASSLRDSYGYTF. The CDR3 DNA reads as TGTGCCAGCAGCCTCCGGGACAGCTATGGCTACACCTTC. The complete variable domain, with remaining parts taken from reference TRBV7-8 and TRBJ1-2, reads GAGVSQSPRYKVAKRGQDVALRCDPISGHVSLFWYQQALGQGPEFLTYFQNEAQLDKSGLPSDRFFAERPEGSVSTLKIQRTQQEDSAVYLCASSLRDSYGYTFGSGTRLTVV.

The chain has TRBV7-2 and TRBJ2-1, with 7 bases identical to TRBD1. The CDR3 extends over 17 amino acids. Germline assignment: CDR1 SGHTA and CDR2 FQGNSA. V lost 3 bases to trimming and J lost 10 bases; unmatched junction nucleotides: 18. The DNA for the CDR3 is TGTGCCAGCAGCTTTGACAGGGCCCAGGGCTCCCGGGGCGAGCAGTTCTTC. Its translation is CASSFDRAQGSRGEQFF.

This clone was observed once. This sequence joins TRBV6-5 and TRBJ1-5; 9 nucleotides agree with TRBD1. The trim removed 0 bases at V and 9 bases at J, leaving 9 bases unmatched. The germline V gene encodes CDR1 MNHEY and CDR2 SVGAGI. The length of the CDR3 is 16 residues. CDR3 loop: CASSYSDTGGARPQHF. CDR3 DNA: TGTGCCAGCAGTTACTCCGATACAGGGGGCGCGCGGCCCCAGCATTTT.

J is TRBJ2-2 and V is TRBV9, with 7 positions matching TRBD2. Germline V CDR1 and CDR2: SGDLS, YYNGEE. The CDR3 runs 15 residues. With V trimmed by 0 bases and J by 7 bases, 6 bases remained unmatched. CDR3 sequence reads: CASSVVAGRDGELFF. CDR3 nucleotide sequence: TGTGCCAGCAGCGTAGTCGCGGGGAGGGACGGGGAGCTGTTTTTT.

The rearrangement uses TRBV28 and TRBJ2-7; TRBD1 agrees at 9 bases. The length of the CDR3 is 15 residues. V lost 5 bases and J lost 1; bases outside the gene matches: 6. Germline CDR1 is MDHEN and CDR2 is SYDVKM. CDR3 nucleotide sequence: TGTGCCAGCAGTCCACCGGGACAGGGTTCCTACGAGCAGTACTTC. Translating it yields CASSPPGQGSYEQYF.

This chain uses TRBV27 with TRBJ2-3; D not resolved. The CDR3 has 13 residues. The V and J ends lost 6 bases and 0 bases respectively, with 7 bases between them. Per the germline V gene, CDR1 is MNHEY and CDR2 is SMNVEV (reference sequence). CDR3 bases: TGTGCCAGCAGACTACCTAGCACAGATACGCAGTATTTT. Translation: CASRLPSTDTQYF.

The chain carries TRBV15 and TRBJ1-5; D gene uncertain. CDR1 LNHNV and CDR2 YYDKDF come from the germline V gene (reference sequence). Trimming pared 3 bases from V and 1 base from J, leaving 10 bases between. The CDR3 length is 15 residues. CDR3 in amino acids: CATSRGGISNQPQHF. The DNA for the CDR3 is TGTGCCACCAGCAGGGGAGGGATAAGCAATCAGCCCCAGCATTTT. Supplemented by reference TRBV15 and TRBJ1-5, the full variable domain reads DAMVIQNPRYQVTQFGKPVTLSCSQTLNHNVMYWYQQKSSQAPKLLFHYYDKDFNNEADTPDNFQSRRPNTSFCFLDIRSPGLGDTAMYLCATSRGGISNQPQHFGDGTRLSIL.

A single count supports this clone. V is TRBV11-2 and J is TRBJ2-1, with D possibly being TRBD2 (5 bases). The germline V and J ends were trimmed by 5 bases and 2 bases, with 16 bases remaining between them. Germline V gene lookup returns CDR1 SGHAT and CDR2 FQNNGV. The CDR3 length is 16 residues. The CDR3 reads CASSPRRELPYNEQFF. The CDR3, as DNA: TGTGCCAGCAGCCCCAGACGGGAACTACCCTACAATGAGCAGTTCTTC.

The chain recombines TRBV28 with TRBJ1-1, with D possibly TRBD1 on 5 matching bases. Trimming pared 7 bases from V and 1 base from J, leaving 16 bases between. From germline, CDR1 is MDHEN and CDR2 SYDVKM. The CDR3 is made up of 15 amino acids. Here the CDR3 DNA reads TGTGCCAGCACCACCAACGGGGGAGCGAACACTGAAGCTTTCTTT. This encodes CASTTNGGANTEAFF.

V is TRBV15 and J is TRBJ2-1, with 10 positions matching TRBD2. V lost 0 bases to trimming and J lost 5 bases; unmatched junction nucleotides: 10. Germline V gene sequence: CDR1 LNHNV, CDR2 YYDKDF (reference sequence). This CDR3 is built from 18 residues. The CDR3 is CATSRDLRLAGENNEQFF. In nucleotides, the CDR3 is TGTGCCACCAGCAGAGACTTAAGACTAGCGGGCGAGAACAATGAGCAGTTCTTC.

For the CDR3, the DNA is TGTGCCACCAGTGCTACAGGGCCAGATACGCAGTATTTT. Encoded protein: CATSATGPDTQYF. The J gene is TRBJ2-3, the V gene TRBV24-1; tentatively, D is TRBD1 (6 bases). The CDR3 contains 13 residues. The V gene lost 5 bases and the J gene lost 4 bases, with 9 bases spanning the gap. In germline, CDR1 is KGHDR, CDR2 SFDVKD.

J is TRBJ2-1 and V is TRBV10-3; D unclear. Looked up from germline, CDR1 is ENHRY and CDR2 is SYGVKD. The CDR3 has 13 amino acids. V was shortened by 3 bases and J by 0 bases, with 3 bases between the two germline ends. CDR3 amino acids: CAISDLSYNEQFF. The CDR3 DNA reads as TGTGCCATCAGTGACCTCTCCTACAATGAGCAGTTCTTC.

The V call is TRBV11-2, the J call TRBJ2-7; the match to TRBD2 covers 8 bases. The CDR3 length is 15 residues. The germline CDR1 and CDR2 sequences are SGHAT and FQNNGV. The junction had 6 bases not matched to a gene; V was cut back by 0 bases and J by 5 bases. The CDR3 loop is CASSLDVGLADEQYF. CDR3 nucleotide sequence: TGTGCCAGCAGCTTAGACGTCGGACTAGCCGACGAGCAGTACTTC.

The chain recombines TRBV5-8 with TRBJ2-7; tentative D call: TRBD1 (7 bases). CDR1 and CDR2 (germline): SGHTS, YDEGEE. Trimming cost V 4 bases and J 6 bases, with 23 bases left between them. This CDR3 has 16 amino acids. CDR3 sequence: CASSRRQGLIDGEQYF. The CDR3 DNA reads as TGTGCCAGCAGCCGTAGACAGGGACTTATTGACGGCGAGCAGTACTTC.

The chain uses TRBV29-1 and TRBJ2-1; 14 bases match TRBD2. The length of the CDR3 is 19 residues. Germline CDR1 and CDR2: SQVTM and ANQGSEA. Trimming removed 8 bases from V and 2 bases from J; junction bases left unmatched: 17. Written as DNA, the CDR3 is TGCAGCTCTCCCGCGAAGGGGACTAGCGGGGGATTTGCCTACAATGAGCAGTTCTTC. Residues: CSSPAKGTSGGFAYNEQFF.

Turning to this clone: This sample also contains other DNA sequences that code for the same CDR3. V and J are TRBV3-1 (or the pseudogene TRBV3-2) and TRBJ1-2; 9 bases match TRBD1. The germline gives CDR1 LGHDT, CDR2 YNNKEL (reference sequence). This CDR3 contains 15 residues. The V gene end was trimmed by 3 bases and the J gene end by 4 bases; junction bases not matched to a gene: 6. CDR3 loop: CASSQQGQGSYGYTF. The DNA of the CDR3 is TGTGCCAGCAGCCAGCAGGGACAGGGAAGCTATGGCTACACCTTC.

The chain is built from TRBV18 and TRBJ1-3; TRBD1 aligns across 10 bases. Germline CDR1 reads KGHSH; CDR2 reads LQKENI. The CDR3 spans 16 residues. V lost 4 bases to trimming and J lost 3 bases; unmatched junction nucleotides: 6. The CDR3 DNA reads TGTGCCAGCTCACTCCGGACAGGGGGATATGGAAACACCATATATTTT. It translates to CASSLRTGGYGNTIYF. Filled out from reference TRBV18 and TRBJ1-3, the complete variable domain reads NAGVMQNPRHLVRRRGQEARLRCSPMKGHSHVYWYRQLPEEGLKFMVYLQKENIIDESGMPKERFSAEFPKEGPSILRIQQVVRGDSAAYFCASSLRTGGYGNTIYFGEGSWLTVV.

CDR3 DNA: TGTGCTCAGCTACAGTCCGGCTCAGATACGCAGTATTTT. Translating gives CAQLQSGSDTQYF. This chain uses TRBV18 with TRBJ2-3; no reliable D call. Germline V CDR1 and CDR2: KGHSH, LQKENI. CDR3 length: 13 amino acids.

This chain connects TRBV5-1 to TRBJ2-5; TRBD2 aligns across 13 bases. This CDR3 region has 16 residues. After removal of 4 bases from V and 4 bases from J, the junction contained 7 bases not matched to a gene. The germline CDR1 and CDR2 sequences are SGHRS and YFSETQ. CDR3 coding DNA: TGCGCCAGCAGCCACACCGGACTAGCGGGGGTAGAGACCCAGTACTTC. Residues: CASSHTGLAGVETQYF. The full variable domain, its missing parts supplied by reference TRBV5-1 and TRBJ2-5, is KAGVTQTPRYLIKTRGQQVTLSCSPISGHRSVSWYQQTPGQGLQFLFEYFSETQRNKGNFPGRFSGRQFSNSRSEMNVSTLELGDSALYLCASSHTGLAGVETQYFGPGTRLLVL.

CDR3 sequence (DNA): TGTGCCAGTGGGAGACTAGCGGGAGGGGAGACCCAGTACTTC. Its protein product is CASGRLAGGETQYF. The V and J genes are TRBV5-6 and TRBJ2-5, with 14 bases aligning to TRBD2. The ends lost 8 bases at V and 5 bases at J; junction bases unmatched: 5. CDR3 length: 14 amino acids. The germline CDR1 and CDR2 sequences are SGHDT and YYEEEE.

V usage is TRBV7-2 and J usage is TRBJ1-6; maybe TRBD1 (6 bases). With 7 bases removed from V and 8 bases from J, the gap between germline ends came to 18 bases. This CDR3 has 15 amino acids. Per the germline V gene, CDR1 is SGHTA and CDR2 is FQGNSA. CDR3 coding DNA: TGTGCCAGCACCTGGGGACCAGGGGTTCATTCACCCCTCCACTTT. This sequence encodes CASTWGPGVHSPLHF.

The chain carries TRBV27 and TRBJ2-1; 8 bases line up with TRBD1. The CDR3 contains 17 residues. The ends lost 2 bases at V and 6 bases at J; junction bases unmatched: 12. Germline V lookup: CDR1 MNHEY, CDR2 SMNVEV (reference sequence). In DNA form, the CDR3 reads TGTGCCAGCAGTTTAGGAGCCGGACAGGGTATTTTCAATGAGCAGTTCTTC. Its protein product is CASSLGAGQGIFNEQFF.

This clone was counted a single time. The CDR3 DNA reads as TGCGCCAGCAGCGGACAGGGGGCTGGTTCACCCCTCCACTTT. This codes for CASSGQGAGSPLHF. This chain joins TRBV5-1 and TRBJ1-6; 11 nucleotides line up with TRBD1. J lost 9 bases, V lost 4 bases, and 3 bases had no gene match. The CDR3 has 14 amino acids. Germline lookup yields CDR1 SGHRS and CDR2 YFSETQ.

The genes are TRBV6-2 or TRBV6-3 and TRBJ2-7; 7 positions agree with TRBD2. There are 14 residues in the CDR3. Germline CDR1 MNHEY, CDR2 SVGEGT. J was trimmed by 4 bases and V by 3 bases; bases with no gene match: 6. This CDR3 is CASSYAGTNYEQYF. In DNA, the CDR3 is TGTGCCAGCAGTTATGCCGGGACTAATTACGAGCAGTACTTC.

This sequence joins TRBV9 and TRBJ1-1, with 8 bases lining up with TRBD1. The CDR3 is 15 amino acids. The germline V gene encodes CDR1 SGDLS and CDR2 YYNGEE. With V trimmed by 0 bases and J by 3 bases, 4 bases remained unmatched. The CDR3 DNA is TGTGCCAGCAGCGTAGGCGACAGGGGATACACTGAAGCTTTCTTT. Translated, it gives CASSVGDRGYTEAFF.

The chain joins TRBV3-1 (or the pseudogene TRBV3-2) to TRBJ1-2, with 8 bases that match TRBD1. The germline gives CDR1 LGHDT, CDR2 YNNKEL (reference sequence). Trimming at V came to 1 base and at J to 3 bases, leaving 7 bases not matched to a gene. The CDR3 consists of 16 residues. Written as DNA, the CDR3 is TGTGCCAGCAGCCAAGGTTCAGGGGGCGCGGACTATGGCTACACCTTC. This sequence encodes CASSQGSGGADYGYTF.

The chain couples TRBV6-5 to TRBJ1-2, with TRBD1 as a possible D gene (5 bases). Germline lookup yields CDR1 MNHEY and CDR2 SVGAGI. The CDR3 spans 13 residues. Deletions cut 5 bases from V and 1 base from J, with 8 bases between. The CDR3 here is CASSQTVNYGYTF. In nucleotides, the CDR3 is TGTGCCAGCAGTCAGACAGTTAACTATGGCTACACCTTC.

The rearrangement uses TRBV27 and TRBJ1-6; tentatively, D is TRBD1 (5 bases). Germline V gives CDR1 MNHEY, CDR2 SMNVEV (reference sequence). The CDR3 has 14 amino acids. Trimming took 3 bases from V and 4 from J, leaving 7 bases between them. Here the CDR3 DNA reads TGTGCCAGCAGTTTGGGGCAGTATAATTCACCCCTCCACTTT. It specifies CASSLGQYNSPLHF.